A selection of T cell receptor beta chains follows, all from one sample in a study of technical replicates of blood from four donors. Sequenced by immunoSEQ multiplex PCR; TCRdb stores in-frame clones only, minus some. The data hold roughly 15,000 clones, with around 81% observed a single time. The sample was PBMCs. The receptors were gathered from a human donor in good health. The CDR3 runs from the conserved cysteine through the conserved F or W. Fields, in order: D gene, CDR3 length, V gene, clone size, J gene, CDR3 protein, CDR3 DNA. The D gene is left open where the match is weak. The size of a clone is reported for some rows only, either as once, few or many, or as a class for expanded clones.

.	13	TRBV19	.	TRBJ1-5	CATRTQHNQPQHF	TGTGCCACCAGGACTCAACACAATCAGCCCCAGCATTTT
TRBD1	16	TRBV28	.	TRBJ2-2	CASSLVRDSITGELFF	TGTGCCAGCAGTCTCGTCCGGGACAGCATCACCGGGGAGCTGTTTTTT
TRBD1	14	TRBV27	few	TRBJ2-7	CASSLGQGLREQYF	TGTGCCAGCAGTTTGGGACAGGGGTTGCGCGAGCAGTACTTC
.	16	TRBV14	.	TRBJ2-3	CASSRSRGLSTDTQYF	TGTGCCAGCAGCCGCAGCAGGGGTCTTAGCACAGATACGCAGTATTTT
TRBD2	13	TRBV12-5	.	TRBJ2-5	CASVVSGRETQYF	TGTGCTAGTGTGGTTAGCGGGAGGGAGACCCAGTACTTC
.	13	TRBV28	.	TRBJ2-7	CASSLESSYEQYF	TGTGCCAGCAGTTTGGAGAGCTCCTACGAGCAGTACTTC
TRBD2	16	TRBV7-9	.	TRBJ2-7	CASSPAGTSGGYEQYF	TGTGCCAGCAGCCCGGCCGGGACTAGCGGAGGTTACGAGCAGTACTTC
TRBD1	13	TRBV6-5	few	TRBJ1-2	CASTRTGGSGYTF	TGTGCCAGCACCCGAACAGGGGGCAGTGGCTACACCTTC
.	15	TRBV30	.	TRBJ2-2	CAWRGAILNTGELFF	TGTGCCTGGAGAGGGGCTATCCTGAACACCGGGGAGCTGTTTTTT
.	15	TRBV7-3	once	TRBJ2-7	CASSLDGIQSYEQYF	TGTGCCAGCAGCTTAGACGGGATTCAGTCCTACGAGCAGTACTTC
.	15	TRBV25-1	.	TRBJ2-5	CASSDGPGVRETQYF	TGTGCCAGCAGTGACGGCCCGGGAGTACGGGAGACCCAGTACTTC
TRBD1	15	TRBV5-1	.	TRBJ2-7	CASSLQTGNSYEQYF	TGCGCCAGCAGCCTACAGACAGGGAACTCCTACGAGCAGTACTTC
TRBD2	16	TRBV5-1	.	TRBJ2-7	CASSSSSSGRTYEQYF	TGCGCCAGCAGCTCATCCTCTAGCGGGCGAACCTACGAGCAGTACTTC
.	13	TRBV7-9	.	TRBJ1-2	CASSLRGDYGYTF	TGTGCCAGCAGCTTACGGGGGGACTATGGCTACACCTTC
TRBD2	12	TRBV30	.	TRBJ2-5	CAWGAGQETQYF	TGTGCCTGGGGAGCGGGACAAGAGACCCAGTACTTC
.	14	TRBV19	.	TRBJ1-2	CASTPVGEVYGYTF	TGTGCCAGTACCCCAGTGGGAGAAGTCTATGGCTACACCTTC
TRBD1	12	TRBV5-1	.	TRBJ2-7	CASSLDRDEQYF	TGCGCCAGCAGCCTCGACAGGGACGAGCAGTACTTC
TRBD2	16	TRBV19	.	TRBJ2-5	CASSTSPASGSETQYF	TGTGCCAGTAGTACCTCCCCAGCTAGCGGGAGTGAGACCCAGTACTTC
TRBD1	13	TRBV10-3	once	TRBJ1-4	CATQGAEGEKLFF	TGTGCCACACAGGGGGCAGAAGGGGAAAAACTGTTTTTT
TRBD1	15	TRBV7-2	.	TRBJ2-2	CASSQGQGPTGELFF	TGTGCCAGCAGCCAGGGACAGGGGCCCACCGGGGAGCTGTTTTTT
.	14	TRBV19	.	TRBJ2-7	CASSTSSGFNEQYF	TGTGCCAGTAGCACAAGTTCGGGTTTTAACGAGCAGTACTTC
.	14	TRBV19	.	TRBJ1-1	CATGGEGMNTEAFF	TGTGCCACCGGGGGGGAGGGGATGAACACTGAAGCTTTCTTT
.	14	TRBV2	.	TRBJ1-5	CASSGQGQGQPQHF	TGTGCCAGCAGTGGGCAGGGTCAGGGGCAGCCCCAGCATTTT
TRBD1	14	TRBV7-6	few	TRBJ1-1	CASSRDRGRTEAFF	TGTGCCAGCAGCAGGGACAGGGGGCGCACTGAAGCTTTCTTT
TRBD1	15	TRBV5-5	.	TRBJ1-1	CASSLGGQSNTEAFF	TGTGCCAGCAGCTTGGGGGGACAGTCGAACACTGAAGCTTTCTTT
TRBD2	18	TRBV4-2	.	TRBJ2-7	CASSQEIGTSGPTYEQYF	TGTGCCAGCAGCCAGGAGATTGGGACTAGCGGCCCCACCTACGAGCAGTACTTC
TRBD2	16	TRBV5-4	.	TRBJ2-3	CASSLDGTSGIDTQYF	TGTGCCAGCAGCTTGGACGGGACTAGCGGGATAGATACGCAGTATTTT
TRBD2	11	TRBV5-1	.	TRBJ2-1	CASSIGTTSFF	TGCGCCAGCAGCATCGGGACTACGTCGTTCTTC
.	14	TRBV5-1	.	TRBJ2-2	CASRETGNTGELFF	TGCGCCAGCAGGGAGACAGGCAACACCGGGGAGCTGTTTTTT
TRBD1	15	TRBV19	.	TRBJ1-5	CASSISGQGNQPQHF	TGTGCCAGTAGTATTAGCGGACAGGGCAATCAGCCCCAGCATTTT